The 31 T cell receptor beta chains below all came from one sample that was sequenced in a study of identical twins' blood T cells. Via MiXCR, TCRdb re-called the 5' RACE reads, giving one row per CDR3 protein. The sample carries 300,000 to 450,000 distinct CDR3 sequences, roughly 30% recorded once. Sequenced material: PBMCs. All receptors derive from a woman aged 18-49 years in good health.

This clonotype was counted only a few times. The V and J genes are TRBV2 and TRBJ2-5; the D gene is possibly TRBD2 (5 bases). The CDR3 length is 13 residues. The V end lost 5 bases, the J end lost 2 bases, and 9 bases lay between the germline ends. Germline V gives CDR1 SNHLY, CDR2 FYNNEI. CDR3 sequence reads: CASSQRTQETQYF. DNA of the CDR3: TGTGCCAGCAGTCAGCGGACTCAAGAGACCCAGTACTTC.

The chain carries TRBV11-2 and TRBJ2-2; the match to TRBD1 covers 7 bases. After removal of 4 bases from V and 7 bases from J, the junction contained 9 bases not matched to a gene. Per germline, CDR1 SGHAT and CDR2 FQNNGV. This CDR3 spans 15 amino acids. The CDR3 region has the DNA TGTGCCAGCAGCTCCCGCAGGGGGTTGGGCGGGGAGCTGTTTTTT. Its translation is CASSSRRGLGGELFF.

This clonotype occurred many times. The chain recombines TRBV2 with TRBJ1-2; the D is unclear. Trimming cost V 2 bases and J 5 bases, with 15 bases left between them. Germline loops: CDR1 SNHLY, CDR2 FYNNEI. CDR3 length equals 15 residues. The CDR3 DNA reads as TGTGCCAGCAGTGAATTTCGGACGGAGATATATGGCTACACCTTC. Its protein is CASSEFRTEIYGYTF.

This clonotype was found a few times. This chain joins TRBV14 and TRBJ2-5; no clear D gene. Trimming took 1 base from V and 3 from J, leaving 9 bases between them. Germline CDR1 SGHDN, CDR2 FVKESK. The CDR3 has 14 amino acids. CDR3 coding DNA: TGTGCCAGCAGCCAAGGGCCCGGAAAAGAGACCCAGTACTTC. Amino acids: CASSQGPGKETQYF.

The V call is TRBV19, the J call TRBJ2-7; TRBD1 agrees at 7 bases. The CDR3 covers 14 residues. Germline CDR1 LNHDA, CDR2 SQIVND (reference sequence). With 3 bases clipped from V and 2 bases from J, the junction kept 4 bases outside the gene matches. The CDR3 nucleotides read TGTGCCAGTAGTATTAGGGGACAGCCCTACGAGCAGTACTTC. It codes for CASSIRGQPYEQYF.

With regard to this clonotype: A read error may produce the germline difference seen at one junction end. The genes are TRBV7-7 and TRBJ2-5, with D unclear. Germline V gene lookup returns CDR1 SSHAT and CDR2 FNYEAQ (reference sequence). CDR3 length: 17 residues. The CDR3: CASSLEVHRSWVETQYF. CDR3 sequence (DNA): TGTGCTAGCAGCTTAGAGGTTCATCGGAGTTGGGTAGAGACCCAGTACTTC.

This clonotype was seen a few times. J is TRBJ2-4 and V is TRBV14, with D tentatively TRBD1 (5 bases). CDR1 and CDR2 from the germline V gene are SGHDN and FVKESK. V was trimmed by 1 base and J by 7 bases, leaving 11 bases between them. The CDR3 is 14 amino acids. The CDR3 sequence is CASSQGGGWNIQYF. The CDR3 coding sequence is TGTGCCAGCAGCCAAGGGGGCGGTTGGAACATTCAGTACTTC.

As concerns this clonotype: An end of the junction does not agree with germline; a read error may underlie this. This CDR3 is CAGSLAMGGDTQYF. CDR3 DNA: TGTGCCGGCAGCTTAGCTATGGGGGGAGATACGCAGTATTTT. The genes are TRBV7-2 and TRBJ2-3; D might be TRBD2 (6 bases). The germline V gene has CDR1 SGHTA and CDR2 FQGNSA. The CDR3 runs to 14 residues.

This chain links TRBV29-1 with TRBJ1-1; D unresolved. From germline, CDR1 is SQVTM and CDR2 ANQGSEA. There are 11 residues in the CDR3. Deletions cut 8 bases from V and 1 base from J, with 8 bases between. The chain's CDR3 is CSTNGNTEAFF. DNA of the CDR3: TGCAGCACTAATGGGAACACTGAAGCTTTCTTT.

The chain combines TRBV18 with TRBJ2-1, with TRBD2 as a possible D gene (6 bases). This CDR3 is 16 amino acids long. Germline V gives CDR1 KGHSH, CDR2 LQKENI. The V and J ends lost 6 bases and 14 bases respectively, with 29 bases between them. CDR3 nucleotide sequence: TGTGCCAGCTCCGCCTTAGGGAACCCGGGAGCGATGAGCGAGTTCTTC. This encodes CASSALGNPGAMSEFF.

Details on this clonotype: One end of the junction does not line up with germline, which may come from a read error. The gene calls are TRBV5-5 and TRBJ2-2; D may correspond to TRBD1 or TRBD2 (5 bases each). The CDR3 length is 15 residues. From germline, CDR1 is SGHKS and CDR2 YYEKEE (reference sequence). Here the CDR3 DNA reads TGTGCCAGCAGCTTAGGGGAGAGTTACACCGGGGAGCTATTTTTT. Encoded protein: CASSLGESYTGELFF.

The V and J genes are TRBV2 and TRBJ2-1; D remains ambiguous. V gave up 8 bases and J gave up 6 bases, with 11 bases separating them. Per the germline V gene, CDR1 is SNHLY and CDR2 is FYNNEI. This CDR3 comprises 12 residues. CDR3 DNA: TGTGCCAGCGACGGCTGGAGCAATGAGCAGTTCTTC. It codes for CASDGWSNEQFF. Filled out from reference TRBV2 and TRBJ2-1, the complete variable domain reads EPEVTQTPSHQVTQMGQEVILRCVPISNHLYFYWYRQILGQKVEFLVSFYNNEISEKSEIFDDQFSVERPDGSNFTLKIRSTKLEDSAMYFCASDGWSNEQFFGPGTRLTVL.

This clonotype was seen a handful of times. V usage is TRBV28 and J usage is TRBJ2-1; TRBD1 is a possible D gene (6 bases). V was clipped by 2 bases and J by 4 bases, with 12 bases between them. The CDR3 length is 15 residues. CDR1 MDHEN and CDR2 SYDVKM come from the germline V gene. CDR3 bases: TGTGCCAGCAGTTTAGGACAGTCGCTGTACAATGAGCAGTTCTTC. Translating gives CASSLGQSLYNEQFF.

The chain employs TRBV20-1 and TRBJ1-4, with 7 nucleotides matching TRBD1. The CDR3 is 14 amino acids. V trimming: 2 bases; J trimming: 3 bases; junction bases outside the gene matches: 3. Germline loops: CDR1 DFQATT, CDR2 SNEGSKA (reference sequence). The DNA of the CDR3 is TGCAGTGCTAGAAAGACAGGGCCTAATGAAAAACTGTTTTTT. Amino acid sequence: CSARKTGPNEKLFF.

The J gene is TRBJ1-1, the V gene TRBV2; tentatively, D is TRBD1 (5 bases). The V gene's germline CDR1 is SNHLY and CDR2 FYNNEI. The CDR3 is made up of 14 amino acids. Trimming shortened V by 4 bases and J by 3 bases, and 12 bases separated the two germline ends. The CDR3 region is CASSVMGRHTEAFF. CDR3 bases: TGTGCCAGCAGTGTAATGGGGCGGCACACTGAAGCTTTCTTT.

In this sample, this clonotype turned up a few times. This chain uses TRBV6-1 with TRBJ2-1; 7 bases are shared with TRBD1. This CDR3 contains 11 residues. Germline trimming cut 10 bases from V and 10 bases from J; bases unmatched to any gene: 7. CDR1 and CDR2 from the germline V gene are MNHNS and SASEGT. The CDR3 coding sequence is TGTGCCACCAGGGGGAGAATGGAGCAGTTCTTC. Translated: CATRGRMEQFF.

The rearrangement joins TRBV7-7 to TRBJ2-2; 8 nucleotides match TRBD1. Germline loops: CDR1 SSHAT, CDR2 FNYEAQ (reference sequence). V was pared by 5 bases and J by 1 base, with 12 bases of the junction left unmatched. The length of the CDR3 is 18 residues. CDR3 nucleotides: TGTGCCAGCAGCCGGACAGGGCTAATGGAATTGAACACCGGGGAGCTGTTTTTT. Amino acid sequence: CASSRTGLMELNTGELFF.

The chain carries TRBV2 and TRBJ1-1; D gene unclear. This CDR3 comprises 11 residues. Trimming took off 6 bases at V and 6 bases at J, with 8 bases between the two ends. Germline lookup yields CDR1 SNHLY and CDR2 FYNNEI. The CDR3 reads CASRYGAEAFF. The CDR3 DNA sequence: TGTGCCAGCAGGTACGGGGCTGAAGCTTTCTTT.

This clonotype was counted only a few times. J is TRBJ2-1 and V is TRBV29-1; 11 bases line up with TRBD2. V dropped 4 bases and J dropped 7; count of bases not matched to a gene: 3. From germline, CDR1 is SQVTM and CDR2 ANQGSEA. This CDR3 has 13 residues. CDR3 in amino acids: CSVGRTSGNEQFF. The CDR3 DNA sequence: TGCAGCGTTGGTAGGACTAGCGGGAATGAGCAGTTCTTC.

The CDR3 is CSASQGGRTEAFF. The DNA for the CDR3 is TGCAGTGCTAGCCAGGGAGGGCGGACTGAAGCTTTCTTT. The V gene is TRBV20-1, the J gene TRBJ1-1, with D maybe TRBD1 (5 bases). Germline V lookup: CDR1 DFQATT, CDR2 SNEGSKA (reference sequence). The CDR3 runs 13 residues. Trimming removed 3 bases from V and 5 bases from J, with 13 bases in between.

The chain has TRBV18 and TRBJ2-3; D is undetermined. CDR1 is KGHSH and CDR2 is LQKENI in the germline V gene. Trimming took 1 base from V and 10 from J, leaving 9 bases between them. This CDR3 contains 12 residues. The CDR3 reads CASSPQPSAQYF. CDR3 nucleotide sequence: TGTGCCAGCTCACCACAGCCTTCGGCGCAGTATTTT. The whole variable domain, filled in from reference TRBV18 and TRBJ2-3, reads NAGVMQNPRHLVRRRGQEARLRCSPMKGHSHVYWYRQLPEEGLKFMVYLQKENIIDESGMPKERFSAEFPKEGPSILRIQQVVRGDSAAYFCASSPQPSAQYFGPGTRLTVL.

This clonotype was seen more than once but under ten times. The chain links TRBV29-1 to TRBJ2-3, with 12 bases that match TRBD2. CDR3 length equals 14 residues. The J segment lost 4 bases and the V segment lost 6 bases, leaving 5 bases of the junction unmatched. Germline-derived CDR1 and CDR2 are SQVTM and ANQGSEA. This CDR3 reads CSVKTSGSADTQYF. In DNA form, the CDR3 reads TGCAGCGTAAAGACTAGCGGGAGTGCAGATACGCAGTATTTT.

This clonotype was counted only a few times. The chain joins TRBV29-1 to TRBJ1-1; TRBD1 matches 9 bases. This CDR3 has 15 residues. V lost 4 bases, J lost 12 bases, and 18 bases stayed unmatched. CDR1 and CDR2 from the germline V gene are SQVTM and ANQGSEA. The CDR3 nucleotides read TGCAGCGTTGTCGTTAATCTCCGGGACAGGGACCTTACTTTCTTT. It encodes CSVVVNLRDRDLTFF.

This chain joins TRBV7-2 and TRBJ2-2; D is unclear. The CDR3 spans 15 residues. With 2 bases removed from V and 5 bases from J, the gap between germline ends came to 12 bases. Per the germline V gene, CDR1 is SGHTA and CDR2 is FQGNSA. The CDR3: CASSLKSLNTGELFF. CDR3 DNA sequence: TGTGCCAGCAGCTTAAAATCCCTTAATACCGGGGAGCTGTTTTTT.

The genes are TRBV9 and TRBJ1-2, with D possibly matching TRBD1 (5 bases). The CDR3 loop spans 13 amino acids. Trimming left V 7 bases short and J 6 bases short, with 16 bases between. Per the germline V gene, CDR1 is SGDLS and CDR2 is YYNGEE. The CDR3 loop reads CASGDGGIDGYTF. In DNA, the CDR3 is TGTGCCAGCGGAGACGGGGGTATCGATGGCTACACCTTC. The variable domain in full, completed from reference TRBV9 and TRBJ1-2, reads DSGVTQTPKHLITATGQRVTLRCSPRSGDLSVYWYQQSLDQGLQFLIQYYNGEERAKGNILERFSAQQFPDLHSELNLSSLELGDSALYFCASGDGGIDGYTFGSGTRLTVV.

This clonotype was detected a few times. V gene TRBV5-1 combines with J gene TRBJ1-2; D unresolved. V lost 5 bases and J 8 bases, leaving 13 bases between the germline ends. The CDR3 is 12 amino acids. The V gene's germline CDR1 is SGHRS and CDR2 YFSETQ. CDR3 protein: CASRLDDSGYTF. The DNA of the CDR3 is TGCGCCAGCAGACTGGACGACTCGGGCTACACCTTC.

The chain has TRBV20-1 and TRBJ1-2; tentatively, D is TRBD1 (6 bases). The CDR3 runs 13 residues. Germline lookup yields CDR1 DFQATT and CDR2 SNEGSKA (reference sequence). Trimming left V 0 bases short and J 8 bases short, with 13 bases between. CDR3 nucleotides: TGCAGTGCTAGAGACCCAGGGGTTAGAGGCTACACCTTC. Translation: CSARDPGVRGYTF.

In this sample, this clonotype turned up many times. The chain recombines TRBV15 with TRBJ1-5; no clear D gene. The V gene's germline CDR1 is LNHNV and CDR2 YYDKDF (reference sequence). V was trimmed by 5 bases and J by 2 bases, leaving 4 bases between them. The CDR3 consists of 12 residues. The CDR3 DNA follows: TGTGCCACCAGCTCGCGCAATCAGCCCCAGCATTTT. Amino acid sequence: CATSSRNQPQHF.

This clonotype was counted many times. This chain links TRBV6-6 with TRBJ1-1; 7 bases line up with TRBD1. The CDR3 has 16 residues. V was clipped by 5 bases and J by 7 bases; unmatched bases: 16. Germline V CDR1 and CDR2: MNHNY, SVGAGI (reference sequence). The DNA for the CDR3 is TGTGCCAGCAGTCAAATCAGGGGACAGTCTAATGGTGAAGCTTTCTTT. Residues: CASSQIRGQSNGEAFF.

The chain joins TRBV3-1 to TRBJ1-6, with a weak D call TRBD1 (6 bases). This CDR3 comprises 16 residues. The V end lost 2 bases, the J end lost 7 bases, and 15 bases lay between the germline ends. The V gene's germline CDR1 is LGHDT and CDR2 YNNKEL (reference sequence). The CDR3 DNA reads TGTGCCAGCAGCCAACCCCTTACAGGGAACAATTCACCCCTCCACTTT. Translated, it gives CASSQPLTGNNSPLHF. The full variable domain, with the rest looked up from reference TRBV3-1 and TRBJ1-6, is DTAVSQTPKYLVTQMGNDKSIKCEQNLGHDTMYWYKQDSKKFLKIMFSYNNKELIINETVPNRFSPKSPDKAHLNLHINSLELGDSAVYFCASSQPLTGNNSPLHFGNGTRLTVT.

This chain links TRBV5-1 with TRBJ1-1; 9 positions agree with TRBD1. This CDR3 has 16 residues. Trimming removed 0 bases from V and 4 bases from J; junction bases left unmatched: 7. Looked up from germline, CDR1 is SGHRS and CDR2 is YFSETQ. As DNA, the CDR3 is TGCGCCAGCAGCTTGGTGACAGGGGGACATGCCACTGAAGCTTTCTTT. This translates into CASSLVTGGHATEAFF. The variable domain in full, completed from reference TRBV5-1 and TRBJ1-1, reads KAGVTQTPRYLIKTRGQQVTLSCSPISGHRSVSWYQQTPGQGLQFLFEYFSETQRNKGNFPGRFSGRQFSNSRSEMNVSTLELGDSALYLCASSLVTGGHATEAFFGQGTRLTVV.